One and the same sample provided the 27 T cell receptor beta chains below, sequenced in a study of blood T cell repertoires in COVID-19. Here immunoSEQ multiplex PCR was the method, and the copy in TCRdb shows in-frame clones only, minus some. Of about 220,000 clones listed, roughly 84% are singletons. Sequencing was performed on peripheral blood. The receptor set was obtained from a man in his forties or fifties who had recovered from COVID-19.

The CDR3, as DNA: TGTGCCAGCAGTTCTCGAGGGGGACCCCTCGAGCAGTACTTC. Residues: CASSSRGGPLEQYF. This chain uses TRBV28 with TRBJ2-7; a weak D match, TRBD1 (6 bases). V lost 4 bases, J lost 6 bases, and 16 bases lay in between. CDR1 is MDHEN, CDR2 SYDVKM, per germline. The CDR3 has 14 residues.

This clone was recorded a few times. Here the CDR3 reads CATGRTEPQHF. The CDR3 DNA reads as TGTGCCACCGGACGGACAGAGCCCCAGCATTTT. This chain connects TRBV24-1 to TRBJ1-5; a possible D gene is TRBD1 (6 bases). With 9 bases removed from V and 8 bases from J, the gap between germline ends came to 10 bases. Germline CDR1 is KGHDR and CDR2 is SFDVKD. The CDR3 contains 11 residues.

This chain links TRBV28 with TRBJ1-2; TRBD1 might be the D (5 bases). Trimming removed 6 bases from V and 2 bases from J, with 10 bases in between. This CDR3 comprises 13 residues. Germline V CDR1 and CDR2: MDHEN, SYDVKM. The DNA of the CDR3 is TGTGCCAGCAGCCTCCGGGGGAACTATGGCTACACCTTC. Encoded protein: CASSLRGNYGYTF.

V is TRBV30 and J is TRBJ2-2; 10 bases line up with TRBD1. Trimming at V came to 5 bases and at J to 5 bases, leaving 5 bases not matched to a gene. The CDR3 extends over 14 amino acids. The germline CDR1 and CDR2 sequences are GTSNPN and SVGIG (reference sequence). The DNA of the CDR3 is TGTGCCTGGGGGGACAGGGGCAGGACCGGGGAGCTGTTTTTT. Protein: CAWGDRGRTGELFF.

The chain couples TRBV7-9 to TRBJ2-3, with D possibly being TRBD1 (5 bases). Trimming removed 5 bases from V and 0 bases from J, with 15 bases in between. The CDR3 is made up of 16 amino acids. Germline-derived CDR1 and CDR2 are SEHNR and FQNEAQ (reference sequence). The CDR3 nucleotides are TGTGCCAGCAGCCTAAGGCAGGGCAGAAGCACAGATACGCAGTATTTT. Its translation: CASSLRQGRSTDTQYF.

This clone was counted only a few times. The chain carries TRBV10-1 and TRBJ2-1, with 7 positions matching TRBD2. The CDR3 loop spans 15 amino acids. V trimming: 4 bases; J trimming: 0 bases; junction bases outside the gene matches: 3. In germline, CDR1 is WNHNN, CDR2 SYGVQD (reference sequence). CDR3: CASSAGGSSYNEQFF. CDR3 in DNA: TGCGCCAGCAGTGCGGGCGGGAGCTCCTACAATGAGCAGTTCTTC.

This chain joins TRBV18 and TRBJ1-1, with 9 positions matching TRBD1. V shed 3 bases and J 2 bases; nucleotides not matched to a gene: 7. The CDR3 contains 16 residues. The germline V gene encodes CDR1 KGHSH and CDR2 LQKENI. CDR3 protein: CASSPLGQGQNTEAFF. The CDR3 DNA reads TGTGCCAGCTCACCCCTCGGACAGGGGCAAAACACTGAAGCTTTCTTT.

On this clone itself: Other DNA sequences of this sample code for an identical CDR3. This chain uses TRBV27 with TRBJ1-1, with TRBD1 matching 9 bases. The CDR3 sequence is 13 residues long. The germline gives CDR1 MNHEY, CDR2 SMNVEV (reference sequence). V lost 3 bases and J lost 10; bases outside the gene matches: 6. CDR3 coding DNA: TGTGCCAGCAGTTTGTCACAGGGGGCAGGAGCTTTCTTT. Translated, it gives CASSLSQGAGAFF.

The gene calls are TRBV24-1 and TRBJ2-2; 7 bases are a match to TRBD1. With V trimmed by 9 bases and J by 4 bases, 7 bases remained unmatched. The germline CDR1 and CDR2 sequences are KGHDR and SFDVKD. The CDR3 sequence is 14 residues long. The DNA for the CDR3 is TGTGCCACCCGCCGGACAGGCGGCACCGGGGAGCTGTTTTTT. Translated: CATRRTGGTGELFF.

This clone was observed a few times. CDR3 nucleotide sequence: TGTGCCAGCAGCGTAGCGGGGGATTACGAGCAGTACTTC. Protein: CASSVAGDYEQYF. The V gene is TRBV9, the J gene TRBJ2-7, with D possibly matching TRBD2 (6 bases). The CDR3 is made up of 13 amino acids. V was trimmed by 0 bases and J by 4 bases, leaving 8 bases between them. Germline V gene lookup returns CDR1 SGDLS and CDR2 YYNGEE.

This clone came up once. The rearrangement joins TRBV5-1 to TRBJ2-5, with TRBD2 as a possible D gene (5 bases). V lost 6 bases, J lost 3 bases, and 15 bases lay in between. This CDR3 is built from 14 residues. Germline lookup yields CDR1 SGHRS and CDR2 YFSETQ. The CDR3 region is CASIKGSGKETQYF. For the CDR3, the DNA is TGCGCCAGCATCAAGGGTTCCGGGAAAGAGACCCAGTACTTC.

The genes are TRBV28 and TRBJ1-5, with 12 bases identical to TRBD1. V lost 6 bases, J lost 6 bases, and 9 bases stayed unmatched. The CDR3 contains 16 residues. The V gene's germline CDR1 is MDHEN and CDR2 SYDVKM. CDR3 loop: CASSPRDRGRRQPQHF. In DNA, the CDR3 is TGTGCCAGCAGCCCCCGGGACAGGGGGCGCCGTCAGCCCCAGCATTTT.

The chain recombines TRBV5-4 with TRBJ1-2; possibly TRBD1 for D (5 bases). The ends were cut back, 4 bases at V and 4 bases at J, with 17 bases in the middle. Germline loops: CDR1 SGHNT, CDR2 YYREEE (reference sequence). The CDR3 consists of 15 residues. CDR3 sequence: CASSEQDPAVYGYTF. The DNA for the CDR3 is TGTGCCAGCAGCGAACAGGATCCCGCGGTCTATGGCTACACCTTC.

The J gene is TRBJ2-3, the V gene TRBV25-1; 11 nucleotides agree with TRBD2. After removal of 4 bases from V and 4 bases from J, the junction contained 1 base not matched to a gene. Germline lookup yields CDR1 MGHDK and CDR2 SYGVNS. The CDR3 is 14 amino acids. The CDR3 bases are TGTGCCAGCAGTGGTAGCGGGAGGGCAGATACGCAGTATTTT. Encoded protein: CASSGSGRADTQYF. The full variable domain, rest sourced from reference TRBV25-1 and TRBJ2-3, is EADIYQTPRYLVIGTGKKITLECSQTMGHDKMYWYQQDPGMELHLIHYSYGVNSTEKGDLSSESTVSRIRTEHFPLTLESARPSHTSQYLCASSGSGRADTQYFGPGTRLTVL.

J is TRBJ1-3 and V is TRBV28; 7 nucleotides align to TRBD1. Germline V lookup: CDR1 MDHEN, CDR2 SYDVKM. Trimming took 5 bases from V and 1 from J; bases not matched to a gene: 8. The CDR3 consists of 16 residues. As DNA, the CDR3 is TGTGCCAGCAGTCCACCTACAGGGGAATCTGGAAACACCATATATTTT. It codes for CASSPPTGESGNTIYF.

The chain recombines TRBV6-5 with TRBJ2-6, with D hard to call. The CDR3 extends over 16 amino acids. The V end was cut by 0 bases, the J end by 1 base, with 7 bases between. Per the germline V gene, CDR1 is MNHEY and CDR2 is SVGAGI. CDR3 residues: CASSYSRRSGANVLTF. The DNA for the CDR3 is TGTGCCAGCAGTTACTCCCGGAGATCTGGGGCCAACGTCCTGACTTTC.

The chain combines TRBV7-9 with TRBJ2-7, with TRBD2 matching 9 bases. J gave up 3 bases and V 4 bases, and 13 bases lay outside the gene matches. The CDR3 sequence is 17 residues long. From germline, CDR1 is SEHNR and CDR2 FQNEAQ (reference sequence). The CDR3 loop reads CASSSRGKAGGRYEQYF. CDR3 nucleotides: TGTGCCAGCAGCTCCCGTGGGAAAGCGGGAGGACGCTACGAGCAGTACTTC.

The V gene is TRBV15, the J gene TRBJ2-2; D is uncertain. V was cut by 2 bases and J by 5 bases, with 12 bases left in between. This CDR3 has 15 residues. Germline V gene sequence: CDR1 LNHNV, CDR2 YYDKDF (reference sequence). CDR3 DNA sequence: TGTGCCACCAGCAGACAGGAATTCAGTACCGGGGAGCTGTTTTTT. Protein sequence: CATSRQEFSTGELFF.

The gene calls are TRBV3-1 (or the pseudogene TRBV3-2) and TRBJ2-1; D perhaps matches TRBD2 (5 bases). This CDR3 is built from 13 residues. Germline V gene sequence: CDR1 LGHDT, CDR2 YNNKEL (reference sequence). V was clipped by 2 bases and J by 4 bases, with 6 bases between them. CDR3 coding DNA: TGTGCCAGCAGCCAAACTAGATACAATGAGCAGTTCTTC. Encoded protein: CASSQTRYNEQFF.

The chain uses TRBV24-1 and TRBJ2-5; the match to TRBD1 covers 10 bases. Germline loops: CDR1 KGHDR, CDR2 SFDVKD. Trimming at V came to 9 bases and at J to 5 bases, leaving 5 bases not matched to a gene. The CDR3 covers 13 residues. In DNA form, the CDR3 reads TGTGCCACCCGACAGGGGGCTTTGGAGACCCAGTACTTC. It is translated as CATRQGALETQYF.

This clone was picked up one time. V gene TRBV7-8 combines with J gene TRBJ2-7; unclear D gene. This CDR3 is built from 15 residues. Trimming pared 1 base from V and 0 bases from J, leaving 10 bases between. CDR1 is SGHVS, CDR2 FQNEAQ, per germline. CDR3: CASSLGSFSSYEQYF. The CDR3 DNA reads as TGTGCCAGCAGCTTAGGGTCTTTCAGCTCCTACGAGCAGTACTTC. Complete variable domain (other parts from reference TRBV7-8 and TRBJ2-7): GAGVSQSPRYKVAKRGQDVALRCDPISGHVSLFWYQQALGQGPEFLTYFQNEAQLDKSGLPSDRFFAERPEGSVSTLKIQRTQQEDSAVYLCASSLGSFSSYEQYFGPGTRLTVT.

The rearrangement joins TRBV10-3 to TRBJ2-3, with 8 bases matching TRBD1. CDR3 length equals 13 residues. Per germline, CDR1 ENHRY and CDR2 SYGVKD. V dropped 8 bases and J dropped 4; count of bases not matched to a gene: 5. The CDR3 sequence is CAIGRGPPDTQYF. Here the CDR3 DNA reads TGTGCCATCGGCAGGGGGCCCCCAGATACGCAGTATTTT.

This sequence joins TRBV28 and TRBJ2-1; D might be TRBD2 (7 bases). Trimming removed 3 bases at V and 10 bases at J, with 10 bases between. The CDR3 length is 12 residues. Germline V lookup: CDR1 MDHEN, CDR2 SYDVKM. The CDR3 DNA follows: TGTGCCAGCAGTTTGGGGGGGGGCGAGCAGTTCTTC. Amino acids: CASSLGGGEQFF.

This clone showed up just a few times. J is TRBJ2-7 and V is TRBV18; 7 bases agree with TRBD2. Per the germline V gene, CDR1 is KGHSH and CDR2 is LQKENI. The CDR3 is 13 residues long. The V and J ends lost 6 bases and 2 bases, in that order; junction bases with no gene match: 4. The CDR3 DNA reads TGTGCCAGCTCTACCGGGACTACCTACGAGCAGTACTTC. As protein: CASSTGTTYEQYF.

The chain uses TRBV19 and TRBJ2-3, with D possibly TRBD2 on 5 matching bases. V dropped 6 bases and J dropped 2 bases, with 18 bases sitting between them. The CDR3 extends over 16 amino acids. CDR1 LNHDA and CDR2 SQIVND come from the germline V gene (reference sequence). The CDR3 spells CASSRPAGSNTDTQYF. The DNA for the CDR3 is TGTGCCAGTAGCCGCCCTGCGGGCTCCAACACAGATACGCAGTATTTT.

The V gene is TRBV7-9, the J gene TRBJ2-2; D is perhaps TRBD1 (6 bases). The germline V gene encodes CDR1 SEHNR and CDR2 FQNEAQ (reference sequence). The CDR3 contains 16 residues. V gave up 5 bases and J gave up 5 bases, with 18 bases separating them. CDR3 sequence: CASSPAVGAGTGELFF. The CDR3 DNA is TGTGCCAGCAGCCCGGCCGTGGGGGCGGGTACCGGGGAGCTGTTTTTT.

The J gene is TRBJ2-3, the V gene TRBV7-6; 9 nucleotides align to TRBD2. The germline V gene has CDR1 SGHVS and CDR2 FNYEAQ. V lost 4 bases to trimming and J lost 9 bases; unmatched junction nucleotides: 14. The CDR3 extends over 16 amino acids. CDR3 in amino acids: CASSSLASGNPTTQYF. The CDR3 coding sequence is TGTGCCAGCAGCTCCCTCGCTAGCGGGAATCCGACCACGCAGTATTTT. Filled out from reference TRBV7-6 and TRBJ2-3, the complete variable domain reads GAGVSQSPRYKVTKRGQDVALRCDPISGHVSLYWYRQALGQGPEFLTYFNYEAQQDKSGLPNDRFSAERPEGSISTLTIQRTEQRDSAMYRCASSSLASGNPTTQYFGPGTRLTVL.